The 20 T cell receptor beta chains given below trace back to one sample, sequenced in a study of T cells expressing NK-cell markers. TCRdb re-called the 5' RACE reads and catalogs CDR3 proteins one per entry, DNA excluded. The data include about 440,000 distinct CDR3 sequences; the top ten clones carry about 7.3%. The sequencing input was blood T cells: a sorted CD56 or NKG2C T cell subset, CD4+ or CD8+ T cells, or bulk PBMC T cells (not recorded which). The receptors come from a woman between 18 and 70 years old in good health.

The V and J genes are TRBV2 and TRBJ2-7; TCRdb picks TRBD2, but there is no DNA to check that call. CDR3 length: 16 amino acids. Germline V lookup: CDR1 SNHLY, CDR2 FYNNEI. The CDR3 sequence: CASSEELGTLSYEQYF.

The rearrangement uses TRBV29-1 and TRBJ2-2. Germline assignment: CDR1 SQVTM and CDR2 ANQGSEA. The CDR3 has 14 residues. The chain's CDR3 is CSVETWSNTGELFF.

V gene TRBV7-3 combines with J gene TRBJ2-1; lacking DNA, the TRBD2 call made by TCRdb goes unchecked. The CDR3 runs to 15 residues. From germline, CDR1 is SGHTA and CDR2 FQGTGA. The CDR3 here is CASSLTGGMYNEQFF.

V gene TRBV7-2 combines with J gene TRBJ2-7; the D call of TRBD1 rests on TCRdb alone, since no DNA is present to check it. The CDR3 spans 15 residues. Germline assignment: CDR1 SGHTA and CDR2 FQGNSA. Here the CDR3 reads CASSYGTGSLRGQYF.

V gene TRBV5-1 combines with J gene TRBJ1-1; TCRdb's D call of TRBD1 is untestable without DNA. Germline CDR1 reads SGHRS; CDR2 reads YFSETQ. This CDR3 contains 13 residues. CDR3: CASSLVGAGEAFF. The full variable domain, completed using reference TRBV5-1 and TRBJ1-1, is KAGVTQTPRYLIKTRGQQVTLSCSPISGHRSVSWYQQTPGQGLQFLFEYFSETQRNKGNFPGRFSGRQFSNSRSEMNVSTLELGDSALYLCASSLVGAGEAFFGQGTRLTVV.

The CDR3 region is CSVQGFSSPDTQYF. This rearrangement joins TRBV29-1 to TRBJ2-3; TCRdb lists TRBD1, though no DNA is available to test this call. This CDR3 comprises 14 residues. The V gene's germline CDR1 is SQVTM and CDR2 ANQGSEA.

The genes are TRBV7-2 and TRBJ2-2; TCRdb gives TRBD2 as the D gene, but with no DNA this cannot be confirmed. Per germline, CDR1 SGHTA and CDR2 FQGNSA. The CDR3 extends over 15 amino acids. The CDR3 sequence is CASSRTSVNTGELFF.

CDR3 sequence reads: CASSTSTTSSYEQYF. This chain connects TRBV28 to TRBJ2-7. Germline values: CDR1 MDHEN, CDR2 SYDVKM. This CDR3 region has 15 residues.

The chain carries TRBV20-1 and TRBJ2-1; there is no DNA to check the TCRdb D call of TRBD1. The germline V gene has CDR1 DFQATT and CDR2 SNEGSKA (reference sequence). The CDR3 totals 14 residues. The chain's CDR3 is CSAGPYGSYNEQFF.

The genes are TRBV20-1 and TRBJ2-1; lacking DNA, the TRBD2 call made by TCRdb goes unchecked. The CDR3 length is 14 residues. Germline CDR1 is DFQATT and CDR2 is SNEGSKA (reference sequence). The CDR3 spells CSATGGGMGSEQFF.

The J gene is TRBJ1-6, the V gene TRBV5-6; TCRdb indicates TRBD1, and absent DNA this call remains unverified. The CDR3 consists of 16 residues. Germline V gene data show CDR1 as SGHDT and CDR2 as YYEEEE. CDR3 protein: CASSSGFGSYNSPLHF.

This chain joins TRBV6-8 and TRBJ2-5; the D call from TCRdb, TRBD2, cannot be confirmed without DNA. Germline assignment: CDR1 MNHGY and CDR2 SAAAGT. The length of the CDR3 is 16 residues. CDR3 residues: CASPAAERLYQETQYF.

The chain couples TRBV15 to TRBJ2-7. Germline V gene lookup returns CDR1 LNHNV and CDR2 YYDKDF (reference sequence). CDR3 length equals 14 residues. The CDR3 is CATSRVTEAYEQYF.

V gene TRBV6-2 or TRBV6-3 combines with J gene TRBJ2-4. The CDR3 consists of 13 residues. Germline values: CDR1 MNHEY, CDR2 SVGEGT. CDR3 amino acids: CASYDQTKNIQYF.

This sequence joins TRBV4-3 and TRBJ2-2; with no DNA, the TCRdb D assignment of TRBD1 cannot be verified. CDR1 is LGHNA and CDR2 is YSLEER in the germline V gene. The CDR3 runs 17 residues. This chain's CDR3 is CASSQEKTQGTSGELFF.

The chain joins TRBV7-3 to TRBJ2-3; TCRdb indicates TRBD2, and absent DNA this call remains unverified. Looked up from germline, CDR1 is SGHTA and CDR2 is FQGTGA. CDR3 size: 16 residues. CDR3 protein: CASSSGPGLAGDTQYF.

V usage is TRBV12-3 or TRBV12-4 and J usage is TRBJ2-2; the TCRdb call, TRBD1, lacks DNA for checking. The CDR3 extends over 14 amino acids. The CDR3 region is CASSRDTVTGELFF.

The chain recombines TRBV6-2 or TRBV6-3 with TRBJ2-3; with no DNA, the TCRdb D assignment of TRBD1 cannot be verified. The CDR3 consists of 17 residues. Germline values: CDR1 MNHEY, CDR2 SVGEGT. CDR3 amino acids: CASSYSEDGEPTDTQYF.

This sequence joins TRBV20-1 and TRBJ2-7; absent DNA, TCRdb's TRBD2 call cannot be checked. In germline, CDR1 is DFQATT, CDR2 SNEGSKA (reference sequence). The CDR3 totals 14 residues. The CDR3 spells CSALGLAGTGEQYF.

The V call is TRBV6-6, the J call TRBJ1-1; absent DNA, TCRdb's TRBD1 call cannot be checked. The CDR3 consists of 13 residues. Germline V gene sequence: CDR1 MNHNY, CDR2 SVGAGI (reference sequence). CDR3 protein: CASSSGTGGKAFF.